This T cell receptor beta chain was obtained from a study of CD8 T cells in Susac syndrome. High-throughput TCR beta sequencing covered peripheral CD8+ and CD4+ T cells. RNA was extracted with the RNeasy kit, and a quantity of about 0.5 to 1 ug was reverse transcribed using random hexamers. It was immunoSEQ multiplex PCR that amplified TCR beta CDR3 across 54 Vbeta and 13 Jbeta. In TCRdb, the immunoSEQ multiplex PCR reads were re-called with MiXCR into one record per CDR3 protein. The sample has approximately 100,000 distinct CDR3 sequences, roughly 97% seen once. V gave up 1 base and J gave up 7 bases, with 11 bases separating them. The germline V gene encodes CDR1 LGHDT and CDR2 YNNKEL (reference sequence). The CDR3 totals 15 residues.

The chain recombines TRBV3-1 with TRBJ1-6; tentatively, D is TRBD1 (5 bases). Sequencing was done on a sample of CD4+ T cells from PBMCs. The sequence was obtained from a human donor in good health. CDR3 DNA sequence: TGTGCCAGCAGCCAAGGACCAGGGATGAATTCACCCCTCCACTTT. Translated: CASSQGPGMNSPLHF. Full variable domain (remainder filled in from reference TRBV3-1 and TRBJ1-6): DTAVSQTPKYLVTQMGNDKSIKCEQNLGHDTMYWYKQDSKKFLKIMFSYNNKELIINETVPNRFSPKSPDKAHLNLHINSLELGDSAVYFCASSQGPGMNSPLHFGNGTRLTVT.